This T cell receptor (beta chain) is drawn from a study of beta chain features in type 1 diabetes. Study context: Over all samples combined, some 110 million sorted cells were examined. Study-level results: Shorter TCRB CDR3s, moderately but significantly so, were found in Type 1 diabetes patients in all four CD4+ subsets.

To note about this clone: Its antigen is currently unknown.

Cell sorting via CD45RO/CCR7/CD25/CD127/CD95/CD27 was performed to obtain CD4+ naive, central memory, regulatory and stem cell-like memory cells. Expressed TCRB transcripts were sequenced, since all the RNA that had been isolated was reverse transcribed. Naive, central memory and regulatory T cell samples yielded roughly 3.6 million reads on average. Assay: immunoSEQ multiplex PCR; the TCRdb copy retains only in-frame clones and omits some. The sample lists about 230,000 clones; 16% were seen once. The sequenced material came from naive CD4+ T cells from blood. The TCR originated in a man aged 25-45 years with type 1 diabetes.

CDR3 protein: CAINRDRGVPNEQFF. The CDR3 bases are TGTGCCATCAACCGGGACAGGGGGGTCCCCAATGAGCAGTTCTTC. V is TRBV10-3 and J is TRBJ2-1; TRBD1 aligns across 11 bases. The junction had 8 bases not matched to a gene; V was cut back by 7 bases and J by 6 bases. Germline CDR1 reads ENHRY; CDR2 reads SYGVKD. The CDR3 contains 15 residues.